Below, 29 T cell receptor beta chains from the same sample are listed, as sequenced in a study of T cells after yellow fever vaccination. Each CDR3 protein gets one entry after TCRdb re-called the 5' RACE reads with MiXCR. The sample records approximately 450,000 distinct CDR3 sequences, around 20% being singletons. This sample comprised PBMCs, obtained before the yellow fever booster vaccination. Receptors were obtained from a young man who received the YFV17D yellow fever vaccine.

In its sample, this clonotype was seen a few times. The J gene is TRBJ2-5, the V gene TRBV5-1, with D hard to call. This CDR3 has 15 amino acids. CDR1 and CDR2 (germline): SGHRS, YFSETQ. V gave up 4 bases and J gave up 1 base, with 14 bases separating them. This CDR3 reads CASSPAGPLQETQYF. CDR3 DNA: TGCGCCAGCAGCCCCGCCGGCCCACTCCAAGAGACCCAGTACTTC.

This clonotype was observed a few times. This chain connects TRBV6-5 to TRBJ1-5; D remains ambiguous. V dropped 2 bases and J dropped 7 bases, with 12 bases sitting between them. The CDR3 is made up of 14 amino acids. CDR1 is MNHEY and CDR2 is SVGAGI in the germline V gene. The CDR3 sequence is CASSYIRDGQPQHF. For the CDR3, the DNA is TGTGCCAGCAGTTACATACGGGATGGGCAGCCCCAGCATTTT.

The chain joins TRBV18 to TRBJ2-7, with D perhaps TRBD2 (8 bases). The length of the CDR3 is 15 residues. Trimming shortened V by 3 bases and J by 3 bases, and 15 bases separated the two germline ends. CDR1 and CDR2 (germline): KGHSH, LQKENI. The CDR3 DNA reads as TGTGCCAGCTCACCCTCGGGAGGGGGCATCTACGAGCAGTACTTC. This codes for CASSPSGGGIYEQYF.

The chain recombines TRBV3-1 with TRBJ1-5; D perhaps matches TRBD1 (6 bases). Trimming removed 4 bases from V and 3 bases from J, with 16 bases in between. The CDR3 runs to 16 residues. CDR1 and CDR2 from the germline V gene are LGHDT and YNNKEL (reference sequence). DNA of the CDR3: TGTGCCAGCAGCCCGACTATGGACAGTTACAATCAGCCCCAGCATTTT. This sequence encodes CASSPTMDSYNQPQHF.

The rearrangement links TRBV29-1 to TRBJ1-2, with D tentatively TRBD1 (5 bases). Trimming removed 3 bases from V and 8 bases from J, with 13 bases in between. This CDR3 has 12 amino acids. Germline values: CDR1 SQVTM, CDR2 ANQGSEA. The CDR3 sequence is CSVDWQGVGYTF. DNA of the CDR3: TGCAGCGTTGATTGGCAGGGAGTGGGCTACACCTTC.

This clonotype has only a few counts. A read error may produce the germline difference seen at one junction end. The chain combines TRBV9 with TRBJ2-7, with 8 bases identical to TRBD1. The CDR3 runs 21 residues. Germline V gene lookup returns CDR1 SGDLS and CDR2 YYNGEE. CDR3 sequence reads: CASSVERGNRGVIPSPYEHYF. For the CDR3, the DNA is TGTGCCAGCAGCGTAGAGAGGGGGAACAGGGGGGTTATCCCCTCACCGTACGAGCATTACTTC.

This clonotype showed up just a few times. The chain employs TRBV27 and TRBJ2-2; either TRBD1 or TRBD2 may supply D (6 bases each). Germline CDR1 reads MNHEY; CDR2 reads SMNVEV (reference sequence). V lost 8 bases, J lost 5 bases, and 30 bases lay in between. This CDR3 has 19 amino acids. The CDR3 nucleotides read TGTGCCAGCGTCGTTGGGGGGTCCGGGGGCAAAAGGAGGACCGGGGAGCTGTTTTTT. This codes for CASVVGGSGGKRRTGELFF.

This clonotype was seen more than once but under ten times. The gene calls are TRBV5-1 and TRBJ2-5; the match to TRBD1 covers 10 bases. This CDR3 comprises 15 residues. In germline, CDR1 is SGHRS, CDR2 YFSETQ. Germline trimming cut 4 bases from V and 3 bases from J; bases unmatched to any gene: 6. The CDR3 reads CASSKGTGVKETQYF. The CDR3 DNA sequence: TGCGCCAGCAGCAAGGGGACAGGGGTCAAAGAGACCCAGTACTTC.

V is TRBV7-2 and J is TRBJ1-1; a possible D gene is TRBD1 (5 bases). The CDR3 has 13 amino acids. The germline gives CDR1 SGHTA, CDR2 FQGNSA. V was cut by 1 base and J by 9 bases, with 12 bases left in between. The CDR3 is CASSLEVRVQAFF. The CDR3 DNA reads TGTGCCAGCAGCTTAGAAGTCAGGGTTCAAGCTTTCTTT.

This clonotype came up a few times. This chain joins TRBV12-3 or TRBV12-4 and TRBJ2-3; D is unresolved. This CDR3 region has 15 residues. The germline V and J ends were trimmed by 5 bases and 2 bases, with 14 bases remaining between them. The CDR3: CASSRGSFYTDTQYF. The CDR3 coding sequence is TGTGCCAGCAGTCGTGGATCTTTTTACACAGATACGCAGTATTTT.

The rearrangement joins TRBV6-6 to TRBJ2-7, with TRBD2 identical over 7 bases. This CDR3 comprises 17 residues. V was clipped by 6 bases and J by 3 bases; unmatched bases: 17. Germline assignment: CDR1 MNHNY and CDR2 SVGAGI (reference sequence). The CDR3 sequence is CASSNEERGASFYEQYF. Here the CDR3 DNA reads TGTGCCAGCAGCAACGAGGAGCGGGGAGCTAGCTTCTACGAGCAGTACTTC.

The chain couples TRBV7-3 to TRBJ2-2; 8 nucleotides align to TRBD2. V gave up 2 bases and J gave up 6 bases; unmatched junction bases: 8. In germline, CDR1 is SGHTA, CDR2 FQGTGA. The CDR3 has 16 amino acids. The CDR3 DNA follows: TGTGCCAGCAGCTTAGGCCCGGGGGGGCCGGCCGGGGAGCTGTTTTTT. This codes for CASSLGPGGPAGELFF.

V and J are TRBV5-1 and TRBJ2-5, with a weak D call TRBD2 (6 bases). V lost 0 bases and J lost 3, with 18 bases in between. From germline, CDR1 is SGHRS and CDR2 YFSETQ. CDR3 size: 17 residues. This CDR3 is CASSLGLASGPEETQYF. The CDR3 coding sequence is TGCGCCAGCAGCTTGGGGCTAGCGAGCGGGCCGGAAGAGACCCAGTACTTC. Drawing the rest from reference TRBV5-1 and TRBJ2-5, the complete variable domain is KAGVTQTPRYLIKTRGQQVTLSCSPISGHRSVSWYQQTPGQGLQFLFEYFSETQRNKGNFPGRFSGRQFSNSRSEMNVSTLELGDSALYLCASSLGLASGPEETQYFGPGTRLLVL.

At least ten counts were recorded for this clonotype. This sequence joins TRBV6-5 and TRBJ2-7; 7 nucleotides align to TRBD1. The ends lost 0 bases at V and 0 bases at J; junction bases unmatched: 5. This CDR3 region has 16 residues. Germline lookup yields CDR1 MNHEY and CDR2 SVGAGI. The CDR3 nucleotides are TGTGCCAGCAGTTACTCCCGACAGGGAATCTCCTACGAGCAGTACTTC. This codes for CASSYSRQGISYEQYF.

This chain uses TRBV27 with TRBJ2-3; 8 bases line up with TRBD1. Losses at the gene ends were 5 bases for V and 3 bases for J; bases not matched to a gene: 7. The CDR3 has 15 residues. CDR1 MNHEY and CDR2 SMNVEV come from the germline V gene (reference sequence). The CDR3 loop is CASSRGQGVTDTQYF. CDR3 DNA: TGTGCCAGCAGTCGCGGACAGGGCGTGACAGATACGCAGTATTTT.

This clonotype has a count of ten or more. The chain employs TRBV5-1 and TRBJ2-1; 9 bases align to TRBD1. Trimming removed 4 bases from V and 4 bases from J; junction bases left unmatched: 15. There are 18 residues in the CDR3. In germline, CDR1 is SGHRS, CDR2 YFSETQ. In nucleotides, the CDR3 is TGCGCCAGCAGCCGTGAACAGGGGGCCGCGAGAGGATACAATGAGCAGTTCTTC. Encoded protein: CASSREQGAARGYNEQFF.

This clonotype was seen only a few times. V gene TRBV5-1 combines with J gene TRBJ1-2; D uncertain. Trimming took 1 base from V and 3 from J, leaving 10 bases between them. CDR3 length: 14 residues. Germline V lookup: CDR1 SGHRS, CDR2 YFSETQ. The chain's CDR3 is CASSLSDHDYGYTF. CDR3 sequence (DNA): TGCGCCAGCAGCTTGTCGGACCACGACTATGGCTACACCTTC.

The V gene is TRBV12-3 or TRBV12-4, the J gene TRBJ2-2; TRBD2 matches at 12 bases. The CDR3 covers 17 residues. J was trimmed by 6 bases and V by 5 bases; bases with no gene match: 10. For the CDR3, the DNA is TGTGCCAGCAGTGCGAACCCGGGACTAGCGGGCTCCGGGGAGCTGTTTTTT. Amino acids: CASSANPGLAGSGELFF.

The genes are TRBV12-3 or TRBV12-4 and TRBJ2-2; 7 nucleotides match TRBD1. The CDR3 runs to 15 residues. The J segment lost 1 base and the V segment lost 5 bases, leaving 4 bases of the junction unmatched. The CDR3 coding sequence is TGTGCCAGCAGTAACAGGGGAGAGAACACCGGGGAGCTGTTTTTT. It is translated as CASSNRGENTGELFF.

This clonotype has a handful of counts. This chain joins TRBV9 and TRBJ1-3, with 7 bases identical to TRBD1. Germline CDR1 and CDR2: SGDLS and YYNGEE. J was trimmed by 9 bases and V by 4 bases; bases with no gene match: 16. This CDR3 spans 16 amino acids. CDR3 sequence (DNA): TGTGCCAGCAGCCCCCAGACAGGGTCGTCGGGGGTCACCATATATTTT. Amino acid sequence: CASSPQTGSSGVTIYF. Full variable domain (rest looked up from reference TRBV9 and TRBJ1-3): DSGVTQTPKHLITATGQRVTLRCSPRSGDLSVYWYQQSLDQGLQFLIQYYNGEERAKGNILERFSAQQFPDLHSELNLSSLELGDSALYFCASSPQTGSSGVTIYFGEGSWLTVV.

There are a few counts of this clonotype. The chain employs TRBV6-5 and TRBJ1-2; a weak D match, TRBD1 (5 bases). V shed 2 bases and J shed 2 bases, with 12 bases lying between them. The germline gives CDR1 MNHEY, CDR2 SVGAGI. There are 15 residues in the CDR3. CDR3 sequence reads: CASSYRPGGNYGYTF. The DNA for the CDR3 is TGTGCCAGCAGTTACCGACCGGGGGGGAACTATGGCTACACCTTC.

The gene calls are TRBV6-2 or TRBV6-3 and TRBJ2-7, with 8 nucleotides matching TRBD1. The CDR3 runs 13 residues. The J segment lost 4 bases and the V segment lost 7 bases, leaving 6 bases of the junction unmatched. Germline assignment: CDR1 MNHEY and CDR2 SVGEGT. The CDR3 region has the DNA TGTGCCAGCAAGACGCGGACAGGGTACGAGCAGTACGTC. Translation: CASKTRTGYEQYV.

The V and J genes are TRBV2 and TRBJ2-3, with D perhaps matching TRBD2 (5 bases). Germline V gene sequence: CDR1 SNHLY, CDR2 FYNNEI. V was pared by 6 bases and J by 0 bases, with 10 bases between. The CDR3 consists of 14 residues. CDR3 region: CASRERTSTDTQYF. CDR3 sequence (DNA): TGTGCCAGCAGGGAGAGGACTAGCACAGATACGCAGTATTTT.

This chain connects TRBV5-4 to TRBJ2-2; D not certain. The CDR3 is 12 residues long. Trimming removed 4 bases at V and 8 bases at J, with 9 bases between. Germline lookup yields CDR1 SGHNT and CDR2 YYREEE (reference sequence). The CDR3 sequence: CASSLPEGELFF. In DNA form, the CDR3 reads TGTGCCAGCAGCCTGCCTGAGGGGGAGCTGTTTTTT.

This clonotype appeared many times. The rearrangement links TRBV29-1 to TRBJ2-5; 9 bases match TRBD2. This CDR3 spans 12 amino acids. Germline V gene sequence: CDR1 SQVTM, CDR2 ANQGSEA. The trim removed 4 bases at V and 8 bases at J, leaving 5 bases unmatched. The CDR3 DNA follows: TGCAGCGTTGCTAGCGGGGTAGATACCCAGTACTTC. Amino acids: CSVASGVDTQYF.

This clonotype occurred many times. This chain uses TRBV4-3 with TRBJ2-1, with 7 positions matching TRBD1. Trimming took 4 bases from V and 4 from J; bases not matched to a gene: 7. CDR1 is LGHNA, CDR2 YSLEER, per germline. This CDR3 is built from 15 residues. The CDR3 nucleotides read TGCGCCAGCAGCCCAGGGACAGCAAATTACAATGAGCAGTTCTTC. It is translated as CASSPGTANYNEQFF.

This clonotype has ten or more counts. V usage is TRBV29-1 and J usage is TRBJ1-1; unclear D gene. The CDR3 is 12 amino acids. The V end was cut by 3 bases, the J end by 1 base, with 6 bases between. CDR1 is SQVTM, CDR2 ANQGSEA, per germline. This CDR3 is CSVDPGNTEAFF. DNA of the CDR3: TGCAGCGTTGACCCAGGGAACACTGAAGCTTTCTTT.

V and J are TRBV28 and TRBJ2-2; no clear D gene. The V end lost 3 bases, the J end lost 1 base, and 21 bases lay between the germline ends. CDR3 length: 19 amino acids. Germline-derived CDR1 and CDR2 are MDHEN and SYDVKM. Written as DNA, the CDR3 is TGTGCCAGCAGTTTTAGTCCCCAGCGTTGGGATCGGAACACCGGGGAGCTGTTTTTT. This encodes CASSFSPQRWDRNTGELFF.

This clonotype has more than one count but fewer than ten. This CDR3 reads CASSHNRGRNQPQHF. The CDR3 DNA follows: TGTGCCAGCAGCCACAACAGGGGGCGGAATCAGCCCCAGCATTTT. The chain employs TRBV7-9 and TRBJ1-5, with 9 bases lining up with TRBD1. In germline, CDR1 is SEHNR, CDR2 FQNEAQ (reference sequence). With 5 bases clipped from V and 4 bases from J, the junction kept 6 bases outside the gene matches. The CDR3 spans 15 residues.